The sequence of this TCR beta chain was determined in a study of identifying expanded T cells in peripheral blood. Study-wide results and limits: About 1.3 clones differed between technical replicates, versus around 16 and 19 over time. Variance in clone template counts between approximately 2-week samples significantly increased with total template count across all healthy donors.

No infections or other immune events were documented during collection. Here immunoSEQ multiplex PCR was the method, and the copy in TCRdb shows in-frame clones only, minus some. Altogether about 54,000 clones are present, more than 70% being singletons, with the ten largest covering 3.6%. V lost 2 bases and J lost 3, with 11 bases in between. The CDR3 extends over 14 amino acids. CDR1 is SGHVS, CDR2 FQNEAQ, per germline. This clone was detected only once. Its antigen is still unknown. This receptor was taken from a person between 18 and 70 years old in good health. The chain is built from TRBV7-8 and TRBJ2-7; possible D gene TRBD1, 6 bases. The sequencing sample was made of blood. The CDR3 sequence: CASSLSIGGYEQYF. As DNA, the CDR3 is TGTGCCAGCAGCTTAAGTATAGGGGGCTACGAGCAGTACTTC.